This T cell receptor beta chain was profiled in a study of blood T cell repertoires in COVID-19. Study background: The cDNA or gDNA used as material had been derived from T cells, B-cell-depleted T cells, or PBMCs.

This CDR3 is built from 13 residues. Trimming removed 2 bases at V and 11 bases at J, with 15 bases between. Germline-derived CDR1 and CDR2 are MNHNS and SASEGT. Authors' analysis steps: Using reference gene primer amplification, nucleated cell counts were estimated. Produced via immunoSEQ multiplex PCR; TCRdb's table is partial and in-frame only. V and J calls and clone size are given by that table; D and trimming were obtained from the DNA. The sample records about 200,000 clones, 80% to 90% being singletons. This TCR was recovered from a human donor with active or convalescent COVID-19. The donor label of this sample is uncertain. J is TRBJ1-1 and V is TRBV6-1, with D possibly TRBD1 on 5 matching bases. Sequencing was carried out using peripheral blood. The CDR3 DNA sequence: TGTGCCAGCAGTGAAATTCAGGGAGGCTGGGCTTTCTTT. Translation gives CASSEIQGGWAFF.